These T cell receptor beta chains were read from a single sample in a study of shared clonotypes between healthy human individuals. Sequencing was performed with immunoSEQ multiplex PCR; in TCRdb, only in-frame clones are kept and a portion is missing. In the table there are 2 million to 3 million clones, approximately 93% of which are singletons. Material: naive CD4+ T cells from PBMCs. Every receptor here comes from a man younger than 35 in good health. Some clones in this sample may be carry-over from other donors' samples. Each CDR3 is given with its conserved first and last residue. Fields, in order: clone size, D gene, V gene, J gene, CDR3 protein, CDR3 DNA. D genes are given only for firm matches. The size field is filled for only some rows; it gives once, few, many or a size class.

size: .
D: .
V: TRBV5-6
J: TRBJ1-2
CDR3: CASSPDNSPIGGYTF
DNA: TGTGCCAGCAGCCCGGACAACTCTCCCATCGGGGGCTACACCTTC

size: once
D: .
V: TRBV28
J: TRBJ1-5
CDR3: CASSLARGRNQPQHF
DNA: TGTGCCAGCAGTTTAGCCAGGGGAAGAAATCAGCCCCAGCATTTT

size: .
D: TRBD2
V: TRBV10-3
J: TRBJ2-7
CDR3: CAISAGLAGYTYEQYF
DNA: TGTGCCATCAGTGCCGGGCTAGCGGGATACACCTACGAGCAGTACTTC

size: .
D: .
V: TRBV29-1
J: TRBJ1-1
CDR3: CSVEETQETEAFF
DNA: TGCAGCGTTGAAGAGACACAGGAGACTGAAGCTTTCTTT

size: .
D: .
V: TRBV5-1
J: TRBJ1-3
CDR3: CASSVAGDSSGNTIYF
DNA: TGCGCCAGCAGCGTTGCAGGGGATAGTTCTGGAAACACCATATATTTT

size: .
D: .
V: TRBV9
J: TRBJ1-2
CDR3: CASSASYGGYTF
DNA: TGTGCCAGCAGCGCCTCGTACGGTGGCTACACCTTC

size: .
D: TRBD2
V: TRBV28
J: TRBJ2-3
CDR3: CASRPGLARTDTQYF
DNA: TGTGCCAGCAGGCCGGGACTAGCGCGGACAGATACGCAGTATTTT

size: .
D: .
V: TRBV4-1
J: TRBJ2-5
CDR3: CASSQVQGMETQYF
DNA: TGCGCCAGCAGCCAAGTTCAGGGGATGGAGACCCAGTACTTC

size: .
D: TRBD1
V: TRBV28
J: TRBJ2-5
CDR3: CASRDRGLRQETQYF
DNA: TGTGCCAGCAGGGACAGGGGATTACGACAAGAGACCCAGTACTTC

size: .
D: TRBD2
V: TRBV5-1
J: TRBJ2-1
CDR3: CASSLVAGTYNEQFF
DNA: TGCGCCAGCAGCTTGGTAGCGGGTACGTACAATGAGCAGTTCTTC

size: .
D: .
V: TRBV23-1
J: TRBJ2-7
CDR3: CASSQSRPQQYF
DNA: TGCGCCAGCAGTCAATCCCGACCCCAGCAGTACTTC

size: .
D: .
V: TRBV6-6
J: TRBJ2-7
CDR3: CASRESSYEQYF
DNA: TGTGCCAGTAGGGAAAGCTCCTACGAGCAGTACTTC

size: .
D: .
V: TRBV19
J: TRBJ1-2
CDR3: CASSISSYGYTF
DNA: TGTGCCAGTAGTATATCGAGCTATGGCTACACCTTC

size: .
D: TRBD2
V: TRBV11-1
J: TRBJ2-7
CDR3: CASSLGSSGTFYEQYF
DNA: TGTGCCAGCAGCTTAGGGTCGAGCGGGACCTTCTACGAGCAGTACTTC

size: .
D: TRBD1
V: TRBV19
J: TRBJ1-4
CDR3: CASSTSRDRPQRFF
DNA: TGTGCCAGTAGTACCTCCCGGGACAGGCCACAACGGTTTTTT

size: .
D: TRBD2
V: TRBV5-1
J: TRBJ2-3
CDR3: CASSFLAGDPTDTQYF
DNA: TGCGCCAGCAGCTTTCTAGCGGGAGACCCAACAGATACGCAGTATTTT

size: .
D: TRBD2
V: TRBV9
J: TRBJ2-3
CDR3: CASSPRTSQDTQYF
DNA: TGTGCCAGCAGCCCCCGGACTAGTCAAGATACGCAGTATTTT

size: .
D: .
V: TRBV6-1
J: TRBJ2-7
CDR3: CASSELTAYYAYEQYF
DNA: TGTGCCAGCAGTGAATTGACGGCGTATTATGCCTACGAGCAGTACTTC

size: .
D: .
V: TRBV7-2
J: TRBJ2-7
CDR3: CASSLGPRPTFEQYF
DNA: TGTGCCAGCAGCTTAGGTCCCCGACCGACGTTCGAGCAGTACTTC

size: .
D: .
V: TRBV25-1
J: TRBJ2-3
CDR3: CASSEYWIRGTSTDTQYF
DNA: TGTGCCAGCAGTGAATACTGGATCAGGGGGACTAGCACAGATACGCAGTATTTT

size: once
D: .
V: TRBV28
J: TRBJ1-3
CDR3: CASLTPTVSGNTIYF
DNA: TGTGCCAGCCTCACTCCTACTGTGAGCGGAAACACCATATATTTT

size: .
D: .
V: TRBV9
J: TRBJ2-1
CDR3: CASSGTIRNEQFF
DNA: TGTGCCAGCAGCGGGACCATCCGCAATGAGCAGTTCTTC

size: .
D: .
V: TRBV7-2
J: TRBJ2-1
CDR3: CASSWLGSRGNEQFF
DNA: TGTGCCAGCAGCTGGCTAGGGTCTAGGGGCAATGAGCAGTTCTTC

size: .
D: .
V: TRBV29-1
J: TRBJ1-1
CDR3: CSVGGAQENTEAFF
DNA: TGCAGCGTCGGGGGGGCGCAGGAGAACACTGAAGCTTTCTTT

size: .
D: TRBD2
V: TRBV11-2
J: TRBJ2-1
CDR3: CASSLLAGIYNEQFF
DNA: TGTGCCAGCAGCTTACTAGCGGGTATTTACAATGAGCAGTTCTTC

size: .
D: .
V: TRBV4-2
J: TRBJ1-5
CDR3: CASSQVGAVNQPQHF
DNA: TGTGCCAGCAGCCAAGTTGGGGCAGTGAATCAGCCCCAGCATTTT

size: .
D: .
V: TRBV9
J: TRBJ2-1
CDR3: CASSAAHEQFF
DNA: TGTGCCAGCAGCGCGGCTCATGAGCAGTTCTTC

size: .
D: TRBD1
V: TRBV27
J: TRBJ2-3
CDR3: CASNPDRWAGDTQYF
DNA: TGTGCCAGCAACCCGGACAGGTGGGCAGGTGATACGCAGTATTTT

size: .
D: .
V: TRBV5-1
J: TRBJ2-3
CDR3: CASSLVVADTQYF
DNA: TGCGCCAGCAGCTTGGTTGTGGCAGATACGCAGTATTTT

size: .
D: .
V: TRBV7-6
J: TRBJ1-5
CDR3: CASSPSPPGLGNQPQHF
DNA: TGTGCCAGCAGTCCATCCCCCCCGGGTCTGGGCAATCAGCCCCAGCATTTT

size: .
D: .
V: TRBV9
J: TRBJ2-3
CDR3: CASSVDSATDTQYF
DNA: TGTGCCAGCAGCGTCGATTCAGCCACAGATACGCAGTATTTT

size: .
D: .
V: TRBV6-5
J: TRBJ2-7
CDR3: CASSYRPGGRSYEQYF
DNA: TGTGCCAGCAGTTACCGACCCGGAGGGAGGTCCTACGAGCAGTACTTC

size: .
D: .
V: TRBV7-2
J: TRBJ1-6
CDR3: CASSRDSPLHF
DNA: TGTGCCAGCAGCCGGGATTCACCCCTCCACTTT

size: .
D: .
V: TRBV2
J: TRBJ2-3
CDR3: CASGLGSTDTQYF
DNA: TGTGCCAGCGGCCTCGGGAGCACAGATACGCAGTATTTT

size: .
D: TRBD1
V: TRBV5-6
J: TRBJ1-2
CDR3: CASSPTGEKYYGYTF
DNA: TGTGCCAGCAGCCCAACAGGGGAGAAGTACTATGGCTACACCTTC

size: once
D: .
V: TRBV7-2
J: TRBJ2-3
CDR3: CASTQTRDSTDTQYF
DNA: TGTGCTAGCACCCAGACTAGAGATTCCACAGATACGCAGTATTTT

size: .
D: .
V: TRBV5-1
J: TRBJ2-7
CDR3: CASSLQSTGSNEQYF
DNA: TGCGCCAGCAGCTTGCAATCTACAGGGAGCAACGAGCAGTACTTC

size: .
D: .
V: TRBV27
J: TRBJ2-3
CDR3: CASSWDTRTDTQYF
DNA: TGTGCCAGCAGTTGGGACACTCGCACAGATACGCAGTATTTT

size: .
D: .
V: TRBV5-4
J: TRBJ1-1
CDR3: CASSFSGRGIGNTEAFF
DNA: TGTGCCAGCAGCTTCTCGGGCAGGGGAATTGGGAACACTGAAGCTTTCTTT

size: few
D: .
V: TRBV25-1
J: TRBJ1-3
CDR3: CASSPANTIYF
DNA: TGTGCCAGCAGTCCAGCGAACACCATATATTTT

size: once
D: .
V: TRBV10-3
J: TRBJ2-2
CDR3: CAITEGLATNTGELFF
DNA: TGTGCCATCACCGAAGGCCTAGCGACGAACACCGGGGAGCTGTTTTTT

size: .
D: TRBD2
V: TRBV5-1
J: TRBJ2-5
CDR3: CASSYPASGDRGLGETQYF
DNA: TGCGCCAGCAGCTACCCGGCTAGCGGGGACAGAGGACTAGGAGAGACCCAGTACTTC

size: .
D: .
V: TRBV27
J: TRBJ1-1
CDR3: CASSLTKNTEAFF
DNA: TGTGCCAGCAGTTTGACTAAAAACACTGAAGCTTTCTTT

size: .
D: .
V: TRBV7-3
J: TRBJ2-3
CDR3: CASSPRLQGGGADTQYF
DNA: TGTGCCAGCAGCCCACGCCTCCAGGGGGGGGGAGCAGATACGCAGTATTTT

size: .
D: .
V: TRBV5-1
J: TRBJ2-2
CDR3: CASSPRGPGTGELFF
DNA: TGCGCCAGCAGTCCTCGAGGTCCCGGCACCGGGGAGCTGTTTTTT

size: once
D: .
V: TRBV11-1
J: TRBJ2-3
CDR3: CASSPDTTSTDTQYF
DNA: TGTGCCAGCAGCCCCGACACAACTAGCACAGATACGCAGTATTTT

size: .
D: .
V: TRBV18
J: TRBJ2-1
CDR3: CASSPKGQGWLAGNNEQFF
DNA: TGTGCCAGCTCACCAAAAGGACAGGGTTGGCTAGCGGGGAACAATGAGCAGTTCTTC

size: once
D: .
V: TRBV28
J: TRBJ1-2
CDR3: CASSLPRIYGYTF
DNA: TGTGCCAGCAGCTTACCCAGGATCTATGGCTACACCTTC

size: .
D: .
V: TRBV11-2
J: TRBJ2-7
CDR3: CASSLEAGIDSEQYF
DNA: TGTGCCAGCAGCTTAGAGGCAGGGATCGACTCCGAGCAGTACTTC

size: .
D: TRBD2
V: TRBV5-1
J: TRBJ2-1
CDR3: CASSLGAAVRESIF
DNA: TGCGCCAGCAGCTTGGGGGCGGCTGTGCGGGAGTCAATCTTC

size: .
D: .
V: TRBV7-9
J: TRBJ2-7
CDR3: CASSSSGIYEQYF
DNA: TGTGCCAGCAGCTCTTCAGGGATCTACGAGCAGTACTTC

size: .
D: TRBD2
V: TRBV29-1
J: TRBJ2-3
CDR3: CSSLAGGTDTQYF
DNA: TGCAGCTCCTTAGCGGGAGGCACAGATACGCAGTATTTT

size: .
D: .
V: TRBV2
J: TRBJ2-5
CDR3: CASSWGDETQYF
DNA: TGTGCCAGCAGTTGGGGGGACGAGACCCAGTACTTC

size: .
D: .
V: TRBV29-1
J: TRBJ2-5
CDR3: CSVDVEETQYF
DNA: TGCAGCGTTGATGTGGAAGAGACCCAGTACTTC

size: .
D: TRBD1
V: TRBV18
J: TRBJ2-2
CDR3: CASSPLQGTGELFF
DNA: TGTGCCAGCTCACCCCTACAGGGGACCGGGGAGCTGTTTTTT

size: .
D: .
V: TRBV11-2
J: TRBJ2-1
CDR3: CASSLSRQSYNEQFF
DNA: TGTGCCAGCAGCTTATCTAGGCAGTCCTACAATGAGCAGTTCTTC

size: once
D: TRBD2
V: TRBV5-1
J: TRBJ2-7
CDR3: CASSDGLAGVYEQYF
DNA: TGCGCCAGCAGCGACGGACTAGCGGGCGTTTACGAGCAGTACTTC

size: .
D: TRBD1
V: TRBV7-9
J: TRBJ1-6
CDR3: CASSYLGTANSPLHF
DNA: TGTGCCAGCAGCTACCTAGGGACAGCCAATTCACCCCTCCACTTT

size: .
D: .
V: TRBV9
J: TRBJ1-5
CDR3: CASSANPSVPQHF
DNA: TGTGCCAGCAGCGCTAATCCGTCGGTACCCCAGCATTTT